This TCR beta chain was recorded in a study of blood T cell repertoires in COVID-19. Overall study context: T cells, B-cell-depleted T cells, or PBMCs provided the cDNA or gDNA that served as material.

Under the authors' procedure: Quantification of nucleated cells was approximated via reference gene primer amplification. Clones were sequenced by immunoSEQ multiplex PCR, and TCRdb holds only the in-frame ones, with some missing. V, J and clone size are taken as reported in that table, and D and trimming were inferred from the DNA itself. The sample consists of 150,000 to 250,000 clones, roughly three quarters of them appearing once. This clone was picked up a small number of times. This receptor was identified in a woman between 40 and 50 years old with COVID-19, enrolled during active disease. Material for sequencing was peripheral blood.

The CDR3 loop reads CASSHLAHYEQYF. DNA of the CDR3: TGTGCCAGCAGCCATCTAGCGCACTACGAGCAGTACTTC. J is TRBJ2-7 and V is TRBV7-8, with a tentative D call TRBD2 (6 bases). Trimming left V 5 bases short and J 3 bases short, with 11 bases between. Germline V gives CDR1 SGHVS, CDR2 FQNEAQ. The CDR3 spans 13 residues.